The clone carrying this T cell receptor (beta chain) appeared once. In the authors' workflow: How many nucleated cells were present was estimated from reference gene primer amplification. Only in-frame clones appear in the TCRdb table, and some are missing; sequencing was by immunoSEQ multiplex PCR. V, J and clone size are taken as reported in that table, and D and trimming were inferred from the DNA itself. Here the sample spans some 250,000 clones, roughly 84% being singletons. The sample originates from a study of blood T cell repertoires in COVID-19. Study overall: PBMCs, B-cell-depleted T cells, or T cells provided the cDNA or gDNA that made up the material.

Germline V gene data show CDR1 as KGHSH and CDR2 as LQKENI. The V end was cut by 4 bases, the J end by 1 base, with 7 bases between. This CDR3 is built from 13 residues. The specimen was peripheral blood. The TCR comes from a middle-aged man with acute or convalescent COVID-19. The V gene is TRBV18, the J gene TRBJ2-5; D unresolved. In nucleotides, the CDR3 is TGTGCCAGCTCACAGAACTCCCAAGAGACCCAGTACTTC. Protein product: CASSQNSQETQYF.